The 20 T cell receptor beta chains reported below all come from one sample, sequenced in a study of preoperative IRX-2 immunotherapy in early breast cancer. The repertoire was sequenced with immunoSEQ multiplex PCR; TCRdb's copy has only in-frame clones and lacks some. This table has about 19,000 clones, around four fifths appearing once. Treatment indicated: preoperative locoregional IRX-2 cytokine immunotherapy. The sequenced sample was lymph node tissue, obtained after IRX-2 immunotherapy. Source of these receptors: a human donor with breast cancer.

The chain uses TRBV5-1 and TRBJ1-6; tentatively, D is TRBD1 (5 bases). Deletions cut 4 bases from V and 5 bases from J, with 10 bases between. Germline CDR1 and CDR2: SGHRS and YFSETQ. CDR3 length: 14 residues. The CDR3 loop is CASSLDSDNSPLHF. In nucleotides, the CDR3 is TGCGCCAGCAGCCTAGACAGTGATAATTCACCCCTCCACTTT.

The V gene is TRBV6-8, the J gene TRBJ2-1; D may be TRBD2 (6 bases). Germline V gene sequence: CDR1 MNHGY, CDR2 SAAAGT. The length of the CDR3 is 14 residues. Trimming removed 7 bases from V and 1 base from J, with 11 bases in between. This chain's CDR3 is CASTGDFSYNEQFF. The CDR3 DNA is TGTGCCAGCACCGGGGACTTTTCCTACAATGAGCAGTTCTTC.

The chain combines TRBV30 with TRBJ1-4; no reliable D call. CDR3 length: 11 amino acids. Germline values: CDR1 GTSNPN, CDR2 SVGIG (reference sequence). CDR3 region: CAVGRNEKLFF. DNA for the CDR3: TGTGCGGTCGGGAGAAATGAAAAACTGTTTTTT.

The chain recombines TRBV11-3 with TRBJ2-5; 7 nucleotides align to TRBD1. V lost 5 bases and J lost 3; bases outside the gene matches: 6. The CDR3 contains 14 residues. Germline V gene sequence: CDR1 SGHNT, CDR2 YENEEA. The CDR3 is CASSLSGQEETQYF. The CDR3 nucleotides read TGTGCCAGCAGCCTCTCCGGACAGGAAGAGACCCAGTACTTC.

This clone was recorded a few times. V usage is TRBV6-8 and J usage is TRBJ2-7, with unresolved D. There are 14 residues in the CDR3. V was pared by 0 bases and J by 1 base, with 7 bases between. In germline, CDR1 is MNHGY, CDR2 SAAAGT. The DNA for the CDR3 is TGTGCCAGCAGTTACTCGCCGGAGTCCTACGAGCAGTACTTC. It translates to CASSYSPESYEQYF.

V and J are TRBV6-8 and TRBJ2-1, with 10 bases matching TRBD2. Germline V gene lookup returns CDR1 MNHGY and CDR2 SAAAGT. The CDR3 contains 14 residues. Trimming took 6 bases from V and 9 from J; bases not matched to a gene: 8. The DNA of the CDR3 is TGTGCCAGCAGCTACCTAGCGGGAGATAGTGAGCAGTTCTTC. The encoded protein is CASSYLAGDSEQFF.

This clone is a singleton in its sample. V is TRBV18 and J is TRBJ1-1; 8 nucleotides match TRBD1. The CDR3 is 15 residues long. V trimming: 3 bases; J trimming: 3 bases; junction bases outside the gene matches: 6. Germline V gives CDR1 KGHSH, CDR2 LQKENI. CDR3 region: CASSPDRGADTEAFF. CDR3 bases: TGTGCCAGCTCACCTGACAGGGGTGCTGACACTGAAGCTTTCTTT.

J is TRBJ1-6 and V is TRBV7-1; 11 positions match TRBD1. TRBV7-1 is identified as an open reading frame with a role that is uncertain. The CDR3 consists of 15 residues. Trimming removed 4 bases from V and 8 bases from J; junction bases left unmatched: 4. The CDR3 loop is CASSLAGQGDSPLHF. The CDR3 nucleotides are TGTGCCAGCAGCTTAGCGGGACAGGGGGATTCACCCCTCCACTTT.

CDR3: CASRGTSGSYNEQFF. The CDR3, as DNA: TGTGCCAGCAGAGGGACTAGCGGGAGCTACAATGAGCAGTTCTTC. The chain combines TRBV11-3 with TRBJ2-1, with 14 bases lining up with TRBD2. CDR1 and CDR2 from the germline V gene are SGHNT and YENEEA. There are 15 residues in the CDR3. V dropped 6 bases and J dropped 3; count of bases not matched to a gene: 1.

This chain joins TRBV19 and TRBJ2-7; 7 nucleotides match TRBD1. The length of the CDR3 is 16 residues. The trim removed 5 bases at V and 5 bases at J, leaving 15 bases unmatched. Germline lookup yields CDR1 LNHDA and CDR2 SQIVND (reference sequence). The CDR3 is CASSLLGQASVHEQYF. DNA of the CDR3: TGTGCCAGTAGTTTACTAGGACAGGCGAGCGTCCACGAGCAGTACTTC. The variable domain in full, with the rest retrieved from reference TRBV19 and TRBJ2-7, is DGGITQSPKYLFRKEGQNVTLSCEQNLNHDAMYWYRQDPGQGLRLIYYSQIVNDFQKGDIAEGYSVSREKKESFPLTVTSAQKNPTAFYLCASSLLGQASVHEQYFGPGTRLTVT.

The chain joins TRBV7-6 to TRBJ2-4; D tentatively fits TRBD1 or TRBD2 (5 bases each). V lost 4 bases and J lost 9, with 19 bases in between. Looked up from germline, CDR1 is SGHVS and CDR2 is FNYEAQ. The CDR3 spans 15 residues. The CDR3 here is CASSSAGVGRFIQYF. CDR3 in DNA: TGTGCCAGCAGCTCCGCCGGGGTGGGGCGCTTCATTCAGTACTTC.

The chain has TRBV14 and TRBJ2-5; TRBD2 aligns across 7 bases. This CDR3 is 16 amino acids long. V trimming: 0 bases; J trimming: 2 bases; junction bases outside the gene matches: 6. Looked up from germline, CDR1 is SGHDN and CDR2 is FVKESK. CDR3 amino acids: CASSQDRGVIQETQYF. In DNA form, the CDR3 reads TGTGCCAGCAGCCAAGACCGGGGGGTTATACAAGAGACCCAGTACTTC.

The chain links TRBV19 to TRBJ2-5, with 8 positions matching TRBD1. CDR1 and CDR2 from the germline V gene are LNHDA and SQIVND (reference sequence). Trimming took 5 bases from V and 4 from J; bases not matched to a gene: 6. This CDR3 spans 14 amino acids. CDR3 residues: CASSRDRGRETQYF. CDR3 in DNA: TGTGCCAGTAGTCGAGACAGGGGTAGAGAGACCCAGTACTTC. Based on the CDR3 plus reference TRBV19 and TRBJ2-5, the full variable domain is DGGITQSPKYLFRKEGQNVTLSCEQNLNHDAMYWYRQDPGQGLRLIYYSQIVNDFQKGDIAEGYSVSREKKESFPLTVTSAQKNPTAFYLCASSRDRGRETQYFGPGTRLLVL.

The rearrangement joins TRBV6-8 to TRBJ1-2; possibly TRBD1 for D (6 bases). The germline V gene encodes CDR1 MNHGY and CDR2 SAAAGT. The V end lost 11 bases, the J end lost 2 bases, and 24 bases lay between the germline ends. The CDR3 is 16 amino acids. CDR3 sequence reads: CALGGARGSRNYGYTF. DNA of the CDR3: TGTGCCCTAGGCGGGGCCAGGGGAAGTAGGAACTATGGCTACACCTTC.

The chain recombines TRBV30 with TRBJ2-7; no reliable D call. The germline V and J ends were trimmed by 0 bases and 2 bases, with 20 bases remaining between them. Germline V gene sequence: CDR1 GTSNPN, CDR2 SVGIG (reference sequence). CDR3 length: 17 residues. The CDR3 DNA is TGTGCCTGGAGTGTACGGATAGAGGTCTCCTTCCCCTACGAGCAGTACTTC. Translated, it gives CAWSVRIEVSFPYEQYF.

This chain connects TRBV19 to TRBJ2-7; possible D gene TRBD2, 5 bases. Germline loops: CDR1 LNHDA, CDR2 SQIVND (reference sequence). The V end lost 5 bases, the J end lost 3 bases, and 14 bases lay between the germline ends. This CDR3 has 14 amino acids. The CDR3 region is CASSPNRENYEQYF. The CDR3 DNA reads as TGTGCCAGTAGTCCTAACCGGGAAAACTACGAGCAGTACTTC.

The V and J genes are TRBV18 and TRBJ1-4; 7 bases agree with TRBD1. The V gene's germline CDR1 is KGHSH and CDR2 LQKENI. CDR3 size: 18 residues. J gave up 4 bases and V 4 bases, and 15 bases lay outside the gene matches. CDR3 loop: CASSLLTSLTGVNEKLFF. For the CDR3, the DNA is TGTGCCAGCTCACTCCTGACTTCGCTCACAGGGGTTAATGAAAAACTGTTTTTT.

The chain has TRBV23-1 and TRBJ1-3; 7 bases are a match to TRBD1. TRBV23-1 is sorted into the ORF group, with uncertain function. With V trimmed by 2 bases and J by 2 bases, 0 bases remained unmatched. The CDR3 runs 14 residues. The chain's CDR3 is CASSQTGAGNTIYF. The CDR3 DNA follows: TGCGCCAGCAGTCAAACAGGGGCTGGAAACACCATATATTTT.

The V gene is TRBV19, the J gene TRBJ2-3; D remains unclear. This CDR3 contains 15 residues. Germline values: CDR1 LNHDA, CDR2 SQIVND (reference sequence). The V end lost 4 bases, the J end lost 3 bases, and 14 bases lay between the germline ends. The CDR3, as DNA: TGTGCCAGTAGTAACCCCCCCGGTGGGACAGATACGCAGTATTTT. Residues: CASSNPPGGTDTQYF.

This rearrangement joins TRBV10-2 to TRBJ2-3; 10 bases match TRBD1. This CDR3 is built from 16 residues. J gave up 2 bases and V 2 bases, and 4 bases lay outside the gene matches. Germline-derived CDR1 and CDR2 are WSHSY and SAAADI. CDR3 loop: CASSEGTGVTTDTQYF. In DNA, the CDR3 is TGCGCCAGCAGTGAGGGGACAGGGGTCACCACAGATACGCAGTATTTT.